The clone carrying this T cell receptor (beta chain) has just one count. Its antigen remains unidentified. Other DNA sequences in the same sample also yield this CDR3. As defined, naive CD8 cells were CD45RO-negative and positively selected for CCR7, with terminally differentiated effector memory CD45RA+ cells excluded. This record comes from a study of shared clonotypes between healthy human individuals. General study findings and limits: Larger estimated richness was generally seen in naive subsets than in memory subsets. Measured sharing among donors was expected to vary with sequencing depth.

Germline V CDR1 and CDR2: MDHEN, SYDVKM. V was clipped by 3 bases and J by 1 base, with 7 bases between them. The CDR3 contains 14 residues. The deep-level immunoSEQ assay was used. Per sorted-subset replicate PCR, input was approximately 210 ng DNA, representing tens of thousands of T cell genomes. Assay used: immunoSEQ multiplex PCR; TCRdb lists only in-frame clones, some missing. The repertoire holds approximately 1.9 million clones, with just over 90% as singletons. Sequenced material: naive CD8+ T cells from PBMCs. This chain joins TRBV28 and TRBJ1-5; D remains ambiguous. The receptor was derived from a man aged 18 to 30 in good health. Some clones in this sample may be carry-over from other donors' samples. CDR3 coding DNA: TGTGCCAGCAGTTTCAGAGGCAGCAATCAGCCCCAGCATTTT. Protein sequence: CASSFRGSNQPQHF.